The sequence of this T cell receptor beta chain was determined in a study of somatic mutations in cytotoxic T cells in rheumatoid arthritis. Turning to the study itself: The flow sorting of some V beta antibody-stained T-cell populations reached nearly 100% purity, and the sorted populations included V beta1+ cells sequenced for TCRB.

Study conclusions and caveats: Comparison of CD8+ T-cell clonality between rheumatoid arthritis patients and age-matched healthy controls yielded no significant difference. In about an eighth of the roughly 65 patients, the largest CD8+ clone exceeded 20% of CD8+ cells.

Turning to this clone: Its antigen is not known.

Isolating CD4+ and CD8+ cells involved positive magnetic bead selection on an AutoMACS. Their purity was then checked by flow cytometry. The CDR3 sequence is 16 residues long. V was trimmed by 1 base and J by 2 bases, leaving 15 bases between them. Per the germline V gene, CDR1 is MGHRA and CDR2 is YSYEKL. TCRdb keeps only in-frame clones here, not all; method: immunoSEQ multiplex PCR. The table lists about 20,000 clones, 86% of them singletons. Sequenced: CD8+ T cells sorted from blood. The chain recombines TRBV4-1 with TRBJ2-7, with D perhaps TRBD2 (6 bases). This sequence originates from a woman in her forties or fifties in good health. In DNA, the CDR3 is TGCGCCAGCAGCCAAGGAGTCGCGGGGACCACCTACGAGCAGTACGTC. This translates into CASSQGVAGTTYEQYV.